Below, 10 T cell receptor beta chains from the same sample are listed, as sequenced in a study of regulatory T cells in long-lasting Graves disease. Time point defined: persistent/refractory GD, antithyroid drugs over 5 years with positive TRAb. PBMCs were the source of the RNA used for TCR sequencing. The authors built TCR beta libraries using iRepertoire HTBI primers and Arm-PCR of CDR3 regions. A single record per CDR3 protein comes from TCRdb applying MiXCR to the multiplex PCR reads. There are some 300,000 distinct CDR3 sequences in the sample; 20% to 25% occur only once, and around three fifths lies in the top ten. The sample in question was peripheral blood mononuclear cells (PBMCs), obtained when the disease was refractory, from a patient treated with antithyroid drugs. These TCRs come from a female donor with Graves disease.

As for this clonotype: A single base separates this from a much larger clone, so it may be a read error. This rearrangement joins TRBV11-1 to TRBJ2-5; D gene uncertain. In germline, CDR1 is SGHAT, CDR2 FQDESV (reference sequence). Trimming shortened V by 1 base and J by 7 bases, and 10 bases separated the two germline ends. The CDR3 is 13 residues long. The CDR3 reads CASSLEVEGTQYF. The CDR3 nucleotides read TGTGCCAGCAGCTTAGAGGTCGAAGGGACCCAGTACTTC.

At least ten counts were recorded for this clonotype. J is TRBJ2-7 and V is TRBV15, with 7 bases fitting TRBD2. Germline V gives CDR1 LNHNV, CDR2 YYDKDF (reference sequence). J lost 1 base, V lost 3 bases, and 6 bases had no gene match. This CDR3 spans 15 amino acids. CDR3 in amino acids: CATSSGTTPSYEQYF. The CDR3 DNA follows: TGTGCCACCAGCAGTGGGACTACTCCGTCCTACGAGCAGTACTTC.

The chain recombines TRBV7-9 with TRBJ1-1; D call uncertain. Germline V gene sequence: CDR1 SEHNR, CDR2 FQNEAQ (reference sequence). The CDR3 contains 10 residues. Deletions cut 3 bases from V and 8 bases from J, with 4 bases between. For the CDR3, the DNA is TGTGCCAGCAGCTTGGCAGAAGCTTTCTTT. It translates to CASSLAEAFF.

This clonotype was detected a few times. This chain joins TRBV30 and TRBJ1-1; D not certain. The CDR3 is 11 residues long. Per the germline V gene, CDR1 is GTSNPN and CDR2 is SVGIG (reference sequence). V was trimmed by 3 bases and J by 7 bases, leaving 9 bases between them. The CDR3 DNA reads as TGTGCCTGGAGCGGAGGAAATGAAGCTTTCTTT. Encoded protein: CAWSGGNEAFF. Based on the CDR3 plus reference TRBV30 and TRBJ1-1, the full variable domain is SQTIHQWPATLVQPVGSPLSLECTVEGTSNPNLYWYRQAAGRGLQLLFYSVGIGQISSEVPQNLSASRPQDRQFILSSKKLLLSDSGFYLCAWSGGNEAFFGQGTRLTVV.

At least ten counts were recorded for this clonotype. The rearrangement links TRBV20-1 to TRBJ2-5; the D gene is possibly TRBD2 (7 bases). The germline V gene encodes CDR1 DFQATT and CDR2 SNEGSKA (reference sequence). CDR3 size: 14 residues. V gave up 7 bases and J gave up 0 bases, with 15 bases separating them. The chain's CDR3 is CSVGGPADQETQYF. DNA for the CDR3: TGCAGTGTCGGGGGGCCGGCAGACCAAGAGACCCAGTACTTC.

This clonotype was observed many times. The chain recombines TRBV28 with TRBJ1-2, with D perhaps TRBD1 (5 bases). V was clipped by 5 bases and J by 8 bases, with 15 bases between them. Germline CDR1 is MDHEN and CDR2 is SYDVKM. This CDR3 has 13 residues. The DNA of the CDR3 is TGTGCCAGCAGTGACCCGGGGGGTGAGGGCTACACCTTC. It specifies CASSDPGGEGYTF.

Points on this clonotype: A read error is the likely source, as a far larger clone sits one nucleotide away. The gene calls are TRBV28 and TRBJ2-4; D perhaps matches TRBD2 (6 bases). Gene TRBJ2-5 matches the end of the DNA better, so the J call may be wrong. Per germline, CDR1 MDHEN and CDR2 SYDVKM. CDR3 length: 15 residues. DNA for the CDR3: TGTGCCAGCACCAATGGACGGGAGTCTGCAGAGACCCAGTACTTC. It specifies CASTNGRESAETQYF.

As concerns this clonotype: This may stem from a read error, because a much larger clone lies one nucleotide away. In this CDR3 the conserved last residue, phenylalanine or tryptophan, is missing, so a read error is likely. The V call is TRBV28, the J call TRBJ1-5; 10 bases map to TRBD1. V shed 1 base and J 4 bases; nucleotides not matched to a gene: 4. Germline lookup yields CDR1 MDHEN and CDR2 SYDVKM. The CDR3 sequence is 16 residues long. CDR3 amino acids: CASSLFWDRGNQPQHS. As DNA, the CDR3 is TGTGCCAGCAGTTTATTTTGGGACAGGGGAAATCAGCCCCAGCATTCT.

The sample holds many counts of this clonotype. This rearrangement joins TRBV28 to TRBJ1-5; 9 positions agree with TRBD1. Trimming removed 5 bases from V and 6 bases from J; junction bases left unmatched: 5. This CDR3 region has 14 residues. The germline V gene has CDR1 MDHEN and CDR2 SYDVKM. Here the CDR3 reads CASSDDRGSQPQHF. The CDR3 nucleotides are TGTGCCAGCAGTGACGACAGGGGGAGTCAGCCCCAGCATTTT. Filled out from reference TRBV28 and TRBJ1-5, the complete variable domain reads DVKVTQSSRYLVKRTGEKVFLECVQDMDHENMFWYRQDPGLGLRLIYFSYDVKMKEKGDIPEGYSVSREKKERFSLILESASTNQTSMYLCASSDDRGSQPQHFGDGTRLSIL.

This clonotype was counted many times. The CDR3 here is CASGIGGNQETQYF. CDR3 bases: TGTGCCAGCGGGATCGGCGGGAACCAAGAGACCCAGTACTTC. The chain carries TRBV28 and TRBJ2-5, with D possibly TRBD2 on 6 matching bases. From germline, CDR1 is MDHEN and CDR2 SYDVKM. V gave up 8 bases and J gave up 0 bases, with 13 bases separating them. The CDR3 spans 14 residues.